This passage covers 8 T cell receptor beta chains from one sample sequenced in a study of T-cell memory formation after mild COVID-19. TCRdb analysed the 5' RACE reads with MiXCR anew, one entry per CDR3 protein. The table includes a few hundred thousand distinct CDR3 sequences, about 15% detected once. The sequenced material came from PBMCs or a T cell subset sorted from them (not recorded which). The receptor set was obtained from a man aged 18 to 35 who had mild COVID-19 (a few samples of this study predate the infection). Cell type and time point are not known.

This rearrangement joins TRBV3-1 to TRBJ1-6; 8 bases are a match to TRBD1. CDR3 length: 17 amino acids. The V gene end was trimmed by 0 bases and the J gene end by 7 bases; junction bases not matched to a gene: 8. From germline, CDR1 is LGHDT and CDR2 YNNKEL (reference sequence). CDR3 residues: CASSQDRRTGRNSPLHF. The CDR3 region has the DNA TGTGCCAGCAGCCAAGATCGGAGGACAGGGAGAAATTCACCCCTCCACTTT. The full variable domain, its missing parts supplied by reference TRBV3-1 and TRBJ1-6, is DTAVSQTPKYLVTQMGNDKSIKCEQNLGHDTMYWYKQDSKKFLKIMFSYNNKELIINETVPNRFSPKSPDKAHLNLHINSLELGDSAVYFCASSQDRRTGRNSPLHFGNGTRLTVT.

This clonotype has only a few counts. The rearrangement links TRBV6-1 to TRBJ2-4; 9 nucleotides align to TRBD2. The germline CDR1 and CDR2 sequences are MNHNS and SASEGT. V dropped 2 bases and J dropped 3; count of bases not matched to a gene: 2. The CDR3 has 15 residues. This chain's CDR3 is CASSERAGGKNIQYF. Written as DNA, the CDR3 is TGTGCCAGCAGTGAACGAGCGGGGGGCAAAAACATTCAGTACTTC.

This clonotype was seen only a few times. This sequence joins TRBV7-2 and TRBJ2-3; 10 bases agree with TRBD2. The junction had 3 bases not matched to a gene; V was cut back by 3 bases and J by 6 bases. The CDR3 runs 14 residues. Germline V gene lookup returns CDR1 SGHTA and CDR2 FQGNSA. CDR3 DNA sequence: TGTGCCAGCAGCTTTAGCGGGGGGTTTGATACGCAGTATTTT. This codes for CASSFSGGFDTQYF. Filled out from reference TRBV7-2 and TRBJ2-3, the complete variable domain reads GAGVSQSPSNKVTEKGKDVELRCDPISGHTALYWYRQSLGQGLEFLIYFQGNSAPDKSGLPSDRFSAERTGGSVSTLTIQRTQQEDSAVYLCASSFSGGFDTQYFGPGTRLTVL.

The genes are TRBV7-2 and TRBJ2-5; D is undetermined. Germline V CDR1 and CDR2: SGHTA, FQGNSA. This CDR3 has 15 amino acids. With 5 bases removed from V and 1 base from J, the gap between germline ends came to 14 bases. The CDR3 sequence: CASSAHRAPQETQYF. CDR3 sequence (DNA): TGTGCCAGCAGCGCACACCGGGCCCCCCAAGAGACCCAGTACTTC.

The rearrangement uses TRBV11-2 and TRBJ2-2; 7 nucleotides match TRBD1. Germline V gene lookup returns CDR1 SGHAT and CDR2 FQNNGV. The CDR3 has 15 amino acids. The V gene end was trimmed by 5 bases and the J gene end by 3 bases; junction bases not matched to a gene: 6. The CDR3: CASSITTGYTGELFF. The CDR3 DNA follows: TGTGCCAGCAGCATAACGACAGGGTACACCGGGGAGCTGTTTTTT. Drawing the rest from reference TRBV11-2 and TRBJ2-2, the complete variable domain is EAGVAQSPRYKIIEKRQSVAFWCNPISGHATLYWYQQILGQGPKLLIQFQNNGVVDDSQLPKDRFSAERLKGVDSTLKIQPAKLEDSAVYLCASSITTGYTGELFFGEGSRLTVL.

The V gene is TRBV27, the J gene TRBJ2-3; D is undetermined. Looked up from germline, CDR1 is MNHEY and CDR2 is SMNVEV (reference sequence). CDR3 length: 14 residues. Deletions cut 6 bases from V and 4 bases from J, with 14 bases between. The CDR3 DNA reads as TGTGCCAGCAGCCCGACGGACGTGCCAGATACGCAGTATTTT. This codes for CASSPTDVPDTQYF.

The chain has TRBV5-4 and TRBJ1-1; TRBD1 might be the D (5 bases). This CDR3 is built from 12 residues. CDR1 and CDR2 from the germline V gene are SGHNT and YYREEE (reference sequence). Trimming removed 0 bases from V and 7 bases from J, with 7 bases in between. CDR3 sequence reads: CASSLGGFEAFF. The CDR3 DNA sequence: TGTGCCAGCAGCTTGGGGGGGTTTGAAGCTTTCTTT.

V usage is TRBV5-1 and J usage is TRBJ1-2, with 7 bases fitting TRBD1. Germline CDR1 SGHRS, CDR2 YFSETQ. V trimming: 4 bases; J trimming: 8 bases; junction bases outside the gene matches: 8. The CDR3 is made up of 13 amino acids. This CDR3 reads CASSPDRAQGYTF. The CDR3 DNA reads TGCGCCAGCAGCCCCGACAGGGCGCAGGGCTACACCTTC.